This TCR beta chain was found in a study of T cell repertoires in cytomegalovirus infection (dated by TCRdb to the late 2010s). With regard to the full study: The HLA type of each donor mattered for the analysis, because public TCR beta signatures pointed to carriage of CMV infection along with the matching HLA type.

As concerns this clonotype: It has no known antigen specificity. A much larger clone differs from this one at a single base, so this may be a read error.

From a lookup of the germline V gene, CDR1 and CDR2 are SQVTM and ANQGSEA. The trim is 4 bases for V and 7 bases for J, with a gap of 17 bases between the germline ends. From the cysteine up to the phenylalanine, the CDR3 has a length of 15 residues. Only the CDR3 region is kept as DNA, spanning 45 bases read in frame from base 1. Reads for this sample came from an Illumina HiSeq 1500. TCRdb's own reprocessing of the public reads used fastp at Q25 and MiXCR and kept productive beta chains. When rows share a CDR3 protein, they turn into one entry using the most common DNA and genes. The sample data list 100,000 to 150,000 distinct CDR3 sequences, and 8% to 9% of these were observed just once. 9.5% to 13% of the sample lies in the top ten. The paper as a whole reports these results and caveats: In both this cohort and an independent approximately 350-donor cohort, the cumulative frequency of public TCR beta family members distinguished carriers of CMV infection plus the relevant HLA type. In the ex vivo response, HLA-C-restricted CMV-specific TCR beta clonotypes were dominant, and in two of eight donors the single most frequent clonotype came from this HLA-C-restricted group.

The sequence links TRBV29-1 to TRBJ1-6; no confident D gene assignment can be made. Sequenced input: PBMCs. This TCR came from a human donor in good health (CMV status not recorded). Some clones in this sample may be carry-over from other donors' samples. The CDR3 region has the sequence CSVADNPTSNSPLHF. The nucleotide sequence reads TGCAGCGTTGCTGACAATCCAACCTCGAATTCACCCCTCCACTTT.